These T cell receptor beta chains were read from a single sample in a study of shared clonotypes between healthy human individuals. Clones were read by immunoSEQ multiplex PCR, and TCRdb kept only the in-frame ones, dropping some. This table has hundreds of thousands of clones, 96% appearing once. Material: naive CD8+ T cells sorted from blood. These receptors were collected from a woman aged 25 to 39 in good health. Both conserved end residues are part of each CDR3. D genes are given only for firm matches. Rows give clone size only sometimes, using once, few, many, or a class for an expanded clone.

TRBJ2-1 | . | TRBV25-1 | 11 | . | CATENYNEQFF | TGTGCCACGGAGAATTACAATGAGCAGTTCTTC
TRBJ1-2 | . | TRBV27 | 13 | . | CASSFARTYGYTF | TGTGCCAGCAGTTTTGCCAGGACCTATGGCTACACCTTC
TRBJ1-5 | few | TRBV7-9 | 14 | . | CASSDSYSNQPQHF | TGTGCCAGCAGTGACAGTTATAGCAATCAGCCCCAGCATTTT
TRBJ2-1 | once | TRBV7-6 | 14 | TRBD2 | CASSLAPSGNEQFF | TGTGCCAGCAGCTTAGCTCCTAGCGGCAATGAGCAGTTCTTC
TRBJ1-5 | . | TRBV6-5 | 14 | . | CASAPGRSGQPQHF | TGTGCCAGCGCCCCCGGGCGGTCCGGTCAGCCCCAGCATTTT
TRBJ1-1 | . | TRBV14 | 15 | . | CASTVGARENTEAFF | TGTGCCAGCACCGTAGGGGCCAGAGAGAACACTGAAGCTTTCTTT
TRBJ1-4 | once | TRBV7-6 | 15 | . | CASSLELGTNEKLFF | TGTGCCAGCAGCTTAGAACTGGGAACTAATGAAAAACTGTTTTTT
TRBJ2-7 | . | TRBV27 | 15 | TRBD2 | CASTPTSESSYEQYF | TGTGCCAGCACCCCGACTAGCGAAAGCTCCTACGAGCAGTACTTC
TRBJ2-3 | . | TRBV7-2 | 16 | . | CASSLVGGRGADTQYF | TGTGCCAGCAGCTTAGTGGGTGGCAGGGGGGCAGATACGCAGTATTTT
TRBJ1-2 | . | TRBV28 | 16 | TRBD1 | CASRPLIGTANYGYTF | TGTGCCAGCAGACCACTCATCGGGACAGCAAACTATGGCTACACCTTC
TRBJ2-1 | . | TRBV29-1 | 17 | TRBD2 | CSVEDPGGLASRNEQFF | TGCAGCGTTGAAGACCCGGGCGGACTAGCATCCCGCAATGAGCAGTTCTTC
TRBJ2-1 | . | TRBV19 | 17 | TRBD2 | CASSIDDQSGAYNEQFF | TGTGCCAGTAGTATAGATGACCAGAGCGGGGCCTACAATGAGCAGTTCTTC
TRBJ2-5 | . | TRBV5-6 | 16 | . | CASSYRPGSNQETQYF | TGTGCCAGCAGCTACCGCCCCGGGTCGAATCAAGAGACCCAGTACTTC
TRBJ2-7 | . | TRBV30 | 13 | . | CAWSPGHTYEQYF | TGTGCCTGGAGCCCAGGGCACACCTACGAGCAGTACTTC
TRBJ2-7 | . | TRBV10-3 | 16 | . | CAITPVAQGLSYEQYF | TGTGCCATCACACCCGTGGCACAGGGACTTTCCTACGAGCAGTACTTC
TRBJ1-1 | . | TRBV6-6 | 12 | . | CASSSRVTEAFF | TGTGCCAGCAGCTCCAGGGTGACTGAAGCTTTCTTT
TRBJ2-4 | . | TRBV2 | 13 | TRBD1 | CASSGDRKNIQYF | TGTGCCAGCAGTGGGGACAGAAAAAACATTCAGTACTTC
TRBJ2-5 | once | TRBV14 | 16 | TRBD1 | CASSPARGLKWETQYF | TGTGCCAGCAGCCCGGCCAGGGGGTTGAAATGGGAGACCCAGTACTTC
TRBJ2-3 | . | TRBV7-2 | 17 | TRBD2 | CASSQRSLAGAADTQYF | TGTGCCAGCAGCCAACGATCACTAGCGGGAGCCGCAGATACGCAGTATTTT
TRBJ1-5 | . | TRBV4-1 | 14 | . | CASSQEEGAWPQHF | TGCGCCAGCAGCCAAGAGGAAGGGGCTTGGCCCCAGCATTTT
TRBJ2-1 | once | TRBV4-1 | 16 | TRBD2 | CASSQIPSGGLNEQFF | TGCGCCAGCAGCCAAATTCCTAGCGGCGGCCTCAATGAGCAGTTCTTC
TRBJ2-4 | . | TRBV5-1 | 16 | . | CASPDLNQKAKNIQYF | TGCGCCAGCCCGGACCTTAATCAGAAAGCCAAAAACATTCAGTACTTC
TRBJ2-7 | . | TRBV19 | 15 | TRBD1 | CASSTGQGSSYEQYF | TGTGCCAGTAGCACGGGACAGGGGAGCTCCTACGAGCAGTACTTC
TRBJ2-7 | . | TRBV7-9 | 15 | . | CASSPSRGRQYEQYF | TGTGCCAGCAGCCCCTCGAGGGGGAGGCAGTACGAGCAGTACTTC
TRBJ1-5 | . | TRBV19 | 15 | . | CASSTPRPSNQPQHF | TGTGCCAGTAGTACCCCCCGGCCTAGCAATCAGCCCCAGCATTTT